The next 30 T cell receptor beta chains were all read from a single sample in a study of blood T cell repertoires in COVID-19. Profiling relied on immunoSEQ multiplex PCR, and the TCRdb table lists in-frame clones only, not all of them. The sample yields 250,000 to 350,000 clones, about nine tenths seen once. Sequencing was done on a sample of peripheral blood. These receptor sequences come from a woman in her twenties or thirties with COVID-19, enrolled during active disease.

The V gene is TRBV19, the J gene TRBJ2-7; 7 bases are a match to TRBD1. After removal of 7 bases from V and 7 bases from J, the junction contained 10 bases not matched to a gene. The CDR3 has 13 amino acids. Germline V gene data show CDR1 as LNHDA and CDR2 as SQIVND (reference sequence). CDR3 nucleotides: TGTGCCAGTAACCACCAGGGGGAAGGGGAGCAGTACTTC. This codes for CASNHQGEGEQYF.

The chain joins TRBV7-9 to TRBJ1-2; D not resolved. V lost 5 bases and J 3 bases, leaving 10 bases between the germline ends. Germline V lookup: CDR1 SEHNR, CDR2 FQNEAQ (reference sequence). The CDR3 is made up of 13 amino acids. CDR3 in DNA: TGTGCCAGCAGCCCTCTTTTGTACTATGGCTACACCTTC. This encodes CASSPLLYYGYTF.

The chain uses TRBV20-1 and TRBJ2-1, with 13 bases fitting TRBD2. The germline V gene encodes CDR1 DFQATT and CDR2 SNEGSKA (reference sequence). The CDR3 contains 15 residues. V trimming: 3 bases; J trimming: 10 bases; junction bases outside the gene matches: 9. CDR3 loop: CSASKLAGGPSEQFF. The CDR3 coding sequence is TGCAGTGCTAGTAAACTAGCGGGAGGGCCCAGCGAGCAGTTCTTC.

The chain combines TRBV6-5 with TRBJ2-5, with TRBD2 matching 13 bases. The V and J ends lost 6 bases and 7 bases, in that order; junction bases with no gene match: 8. CDR3 size: 15 residues. Per germline, CDR1 MNHEY and CDR2 SVGAGI. In nucleotides, the CDR3 is TGTGCCAGCAGCTCCAGGACTAGCGGGAGTTTGACCCAGTACTTC. It encodes CASSSRTSGSLTQYF.

The chain recombines TRBV5-1 with TRBJ2-7, with 11 positions matching TRBD1. Germline CDR1 is SGHRS and CDR2 is YFSETQ. The CDR3 totals 14 residues. After removal of 4 bases from V and 6 bases from J, the junction contained 6 bases not matched to a gene. The CDR3 nucleotides are TGCGCCAGCAGCATAACCGGGACAGGGGGCGAGCAGTACTTC. This encodes CASSITGTGGEQYF.

The chain employs TRBV5-6 and TRBJ2-2; D gene unclear. V was cut by 0 bases and J by 6 bases, with 9 bases left in between. Germline loops: CDR1 SGHDT, CDR2 YYEEEE. CDR3 size: 14 residues. As DNA, the CDR3 is TGTGCCAGCAGCTTGGTTCGTCCGGCCGGGGAGCTGTTTTTT. It specifies CASSLVRPAGELFF.

The rearrangement links TRBV7-3 to TRBJ2-3, with D tentatively TRBD2 (5 bases). The germline V gene has CDR1 SGHTA and CDR2 FQGTGA. This CDR3 comprises 13 residues. V shed 4 bases and J shed 2 bases, with 7 bases lying between them. CDR3 protein: CASSSGNTDTQYF. The CDR3 DNA follows: TGTGCCAGCAGCTCCGGGAACACAGATACGCAGTATTTT.

This clone has just one count. V is TRBV24-1 and J is TRBJ1-5, with D possibly being TRBD1 (5 bases). This CDR3 has 14 residues. Trimming cost V 9 bases and J 4 bases, with 15 bases left between them. The germline gives CDR1 KGHDR, CDR2 SFDVKD. The CDR3 loop reads CATSRAEFNQPQHF. CDR3 DNA: TGTGCCACCTCCAGGGCAGAGTTTAATCAGCCCCAGCATTTT.

The CDR3 loop is CASSQDVSGRANGYTF. The CDR3 bases are TGCGCCAGCAGCCAAGATGTATCGGGCAGGGCGAATGGCTACACCTTC. The rearrangement links TRBV4-1 to TRBJ1-2; perhaps TRBD1 as D (5 bases). Trimming stripped 0 bases from V and 6 bases from J, with 17 bases between. There are 16 residues in the CDR3. Per germline, CDR1 MGHRA and CDR2 YSYEKL.

In nucleotides, the CDR3 is TGTGCCAGCAGCCAAGCGACAGGCAATGAGCAGTTCTTC. This codes for CASSQATGNEQFF. V is TRBV3-1 (or the pseudogene TRBV3-2) and J is TRBJ2-1, with a tentative D call TRBD1 (6 bases). The V gene's germline CDR1 is LGHDT and CDR2 YNNKEL (reference sequence). With 1 base removed from V and 6 bases from J, the gap between germline ends came to 7 bases. The CDR3 runs to 13 residues.

The chain is built from TRBV6-5 and TRBJ1-6, with 7 bases aligning to TRBD1. Germline-derived CDR1 and CDR2 are MNHEY and SVGAGI. J was trimmed by 4 bases and V by 7 bases; bases with no gene match: 4. This CDR3 is built from 14 residues. The CDR3 DNA reads as TGTGCCAGCAAATCGGGACAGTATAATTCACCCCTCCACTTT. Translating it yields CASKSGQYNSPLHF.

There are a few counts of this clone. This chain joins TRBV7-2 and TRBJ1-3; 9 positions agree with TRBD1. The CDR3 runs to 15 residues. Germline V CDR1 and CDR2: SGHTA, FQGNSA. The V gene end was trimmed by 5 bases and the J gene end by 4 bases; junction bases not matched to a gene: 6. The CDR3 coding sequence is TGTGCCAGCAGCCCCTCAGGGACAGGGGGAAACACCATATATTTT. Protein sequence: CASSPSGTGGNTIYF.

The chain uses TRBV7-3 and TRBJ2-5; TRBD1 matches 12 bases. The germline gives CDR1 SGHTA, CDR2 FQGTGA. The CDR3 consists of 15 residues. The J segment lost 2 bases and the V segment lost 5 bases, leaving 3 bases of the junction unmatched. Here the CDR3 DNA reads TGTGCCAGCAGCCGGGACAGGGGGCGTCAAGAGACCCAGTACTTC. It translates to CASSRDRGRQETQYF.

V gene TRBV10-1 combines with J gene TRBJ2-2; D is uncertain. Germline V lookup: CDR1 WNHNN, CDR2 SYGVQD (reference sequence). This CDR3 is 11 amino acids long. Trimming took 5 bases from V and 6 from J, leaving 4 bases between them. This CDR3 is CASSLSGELFF. In nucleotides, the CDR3 is TGCGCCAGCAGTCTATCCGGGGAGCTGTTTTTT.

By its share, this clone is medium-sized. The genes are TRBV6-4 and TRBJ2-1, with a weak D call TRBD2 (5 bases). The CDR3 totals 15 residues. V shed 0 bases and J shed 6 bases, with 12 bases lying between them. Per the germline V gene, CDR1 is MRHNA and CDR2 is SNTAGT. The CDR3 is CASSDSSGLTNEQFF. The DNA of the CDR3 is TGTGCCAGCAGTGACTCGTCGGGGTTAACCAATGAGCAGTTCTTC.

The chain combines TRBV7-3 with TRBJ2-1; D uncertain. CDR3 length: 17 residues. The V and J ends lost 1 base and 8 bases respectively, with 21 bases between them. Germline V lookup: CDR1 SGHTA, CDR2 FQGTGA. CDR3 bases: TGTGCCAGCAGCTTAAGGCCCCCCGGCCTATTCGCGGATGAGCAGTTCTTC. Its protein is CASSLRPPGLFADEQFF. Variable domain in full (rest from reference TRBV7-3 and TRBJ2-1): GAGVSQTPSNKVTEKGKYVELRCDPISGHTALYWYRQSLGQGPEFLIYFQGTGAADDSGLPNDRFFAVRPEGSVSTLKIQRTERGDSAVYLCASSLRPPGLFADEQFFGPGTRLTVL.

This chain uses TRBV5-1 with TRBJ1-2; maybe TRBD1 (5 bases). Germline CDR1 is SGHRS and CDR2 is YFSETQ. The CDR3 consists of 15 residues. V lost 1 base, J lost 0 bases, and 10 bases lay in between. The chain's CDR3 is CASSLMSGSNYGYTF. The DNA for the CDR3 is TGCGCCAGCAGCTTGATGTCAGGGTCTAACTATGGCTACACCTTC.

The chain combines TRBV7-9 with TRBJ2-2; D is undetermined. The V gene's germline CDR1 is SEHNR and CDR2 FQNEAQ (reference sequence). Trimming pared 1 base from V and 6 bases from J, leaving 12 bases between. The CDR3 loop spans 15 amino acids. CDR3 bases: TGTGCCAGCAGCTTAGGTCGGCAGGCCCCCGGGGAGCTGTTTTTT. Translated, it gives CASSLGRQAPGELFF.

The genes are TRBV7-9 and TRBJ2-2, with TRBD1 matching over 7 bases. From germline, CDR1 is SEHNR and CDR2 FQNEAQ (reference sequence). CDR3 length: 16 residues. Trimming cost V 4 bases and J 4 bases; bases outside gene matches: 9. CDR3 sequence reads: CASSWGQNVGTGELFF. In nucleotides, the CDR3 is TGTGCCAGCAGCTGGGGACAGAACGTTGGCACCGGGGAGCTGTTTTTT.

The rearrangement joins TRBV4-2 to TRBJ1-2; 11 nucleotides line up with TRBD1. The CDR3 runs to 17 residues. The germline V gene encodes CDR1 LGHNA and CDR2 YNFKEQ. V was pared by 0 bases and J by 4 bases, with 7 bases of the junction left unmatched. CDR3 in DNA: TGTGCCAGCAGCCAAGACGGACAGGGGGCACCTAGCTATGGCTACACCTTC. It codes for CASSQDGQGAPSYGYTF.

This sequence joins TRBV6-2 or TRBV6-3 and TRBJ2-3; 10 positions agree with TRBD2. J gave up 4 bases and V 3 bases, and 4 bases lay outside the gene matches. Germline CDR1 and CDR2: MNHEY and SVGEGT. The CDR3 contains 15 residues. CDR3 DNA sequence: TGTGCCAGCAGTTATGGAGCGGGAGGGTCAGATACGCAGTATTTT. It is translated as CASSYGAGGSDTQYF.

The chain combines TRBV2 with TRBJ1-6; D call uncertain. V was clipped by 2 bases and J by 6 bases, with 8 bases between them. Germline CDR1 and CDR2: SNHLY and FYNNEI. The CDR3 has 14 amino acids. The CDR3 loop is CASSEMGLNSPLHF. CDR3 DNA: TGTGCCAGCAGTGAAATGGGCCTTAATTCACCCCTCCACTTT.

The rearrangement uses TRBV9 and TRBJ2-1, with D tentatively TRBD2 (5 bases). The ends were cut back, 0 bases at V and 2 bases at J, with 9 bases in the middle. Germline lookup yields CDR1 SGDLS and CDR2 YYNGEE. The CDR3 is 15 residues long. CDR3 sequence: CASSVAGIAYNEQFF. CDR3 bases: TGTGCCAGCAGCGTAGCGGGAATCGCCTACAATGAGCAGTTCTTC.

This clone was counted between two and nine times. The rearrangement joins TRBV30 to TRBJ2-3, with D hard to call. CDR1 is GTSNPN and CDR2 is SVGIG in the germline V gene (reference sequence). The CDR3 has 14 residues. V lost 0 bases to trimming and J lost 2 bases, with 9 bases between them. DNA for the CDR3: TGTGCCTGGAGTGTACCCTGGGCCACAGATACGCAGTATTTT. It is translated as CAWSVPWATDTQYF.

V is TRBV4-3 and J is TRBJ1-2; 7 bases are shared with TRBD1. The V and J ends lost 1 base and 8 bases, in that order; junction bases with no gene match: 10. The germline gives CDR1 LGHNA, CDR2 YSLEER. The CDR3 is 15 amino acids. CDR3: CASSQAGRGLGGYTF. In DNA, the CDR3 is TGCGCCAGCAGCCAAGCGGGCAGGGGGTTAGGCGGCTACACCTTC.

This chain connects TRBV5-5 to TRBJ2-1; possible D gene TRBD1, 6 bases. This CDR3 region has 14 residues. Trimming took off 2 bases at V and 7 bases at J, with 13 bases between the two ends. The germline CDR1 and CDR2 sequences are SGHKS and YYEKEE (reference sequence). As DNA, the CDR3 is TGTGCCAGCAGCTTAGCAGGGGTCGGGAATGAGCAGTTCTTC. This sequence encodes CASSLAGVGNEQFF.

The CDR3 reads CASSDGLAGVRETQYF. As DNA, the CDR3 is TGCGCCAGCAGTGATGGACTAGCGGGCGTCCGGGAGACCCAGTACTTC. V gene TRBV10-1 combines with J gene TRBJ2-5; 11 nucleotides align to TRBD2. The CDR3 extends over 16 amino acids. The trim removed 3 bases at V and 5 bases at J, leaving 8 bases unmatched. Germline-derived CDR1 and CDR2 are WNHNN and SYGVQD (reference sequence).

V and J are TRBV10-1 and TRBJ2-7; 8 positions agree with TRBD2. The V gene's germline CDR1 is WNHNN and CDR2 SYGVQD (reference sequence). The CDR3 is made up of 14 amino acids. Unmatched junction bases numbered 8, after V lost 4 bases and J lost 6 bases. CDR3 region: CASSATGGQGEQYF. CDR3 coding DNA: TGCGCCAGCAGTGCTACGGGAGGGCAAGGCGAGCAGTACTTC.

The genes are TRBV27 and TRBJ2-7, with TRBD2 as a possible D gene (8 bases). CDR3 length: 18 residues. Germline V CDR1 and CDR2: MNHEY, SMNVEV (reference sequence). Deletions cut 0 bases from V and 5 bases from J, with 23 bases between. The CDR3 nucleotides read TGTGCCAGCAGTTTATCCGCGACAGGGTACGGGAGGGCTAACGAGCAGTACTTC. This encodes CASSLSATGYGRANEQYF.

The chain uses TRBV21-1 and TRBJ2-7; the table's D gene call, TRBD2, was not cross checked with the DNA. TRBV21-1 corresponds to a pseudogene. The CDR3 runs to 16 residues. The CDR3 DNA reads TGTGCCAGCAGCAAAGCGCTTCTAGCGGAACACTACGAGCAGTACTTC. As protein: CASSKALLAEHYEQYF.